This T cell receptor (beta chain) appears in the sequencing data of a study of blood T cell repertoires in COVID-19. V trimming: 5 bases; J trimming: 7 bases; junction bases outside the gene matches: 6. From germline, CDR1 is SGHNT and CDR2 YENEEA. The CDR3 is 14 amino acids. The authors' processing: Estimated nucleated cell counts came from reference gene primer amplification. Repertoires were generated with immunoSEQ multiplex PCR, while TCRdb's copy carries only in-frame clones and drops some. The DNA was the basis for D and trimming; V, J and clone size are from that table. The sample has 150,000 or so clones; 77% are singletons.

The source material was peripheral blood. The V gene is TRBV11-3, the J gene TRBJ2-2, with 8 positions matching TRBD1. This TCR was sampled from a woman aged 50 to 65 with active or convalescent COVID-19. The CDR3 loop reads CASSMGQEGGELFF. In nucleotides, the CDR3 is TGTGCCAGCAGCATGGGACAGGAGGGCGGGGAGCTGTTTTTT.